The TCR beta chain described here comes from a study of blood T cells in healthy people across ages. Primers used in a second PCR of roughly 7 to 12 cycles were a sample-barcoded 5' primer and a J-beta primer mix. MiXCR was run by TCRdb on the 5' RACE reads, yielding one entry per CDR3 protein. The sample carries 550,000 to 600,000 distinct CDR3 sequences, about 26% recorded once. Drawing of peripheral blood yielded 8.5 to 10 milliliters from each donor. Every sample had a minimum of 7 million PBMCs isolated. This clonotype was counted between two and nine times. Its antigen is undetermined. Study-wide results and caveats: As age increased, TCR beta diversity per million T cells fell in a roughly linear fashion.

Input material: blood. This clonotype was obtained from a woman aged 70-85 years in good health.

The CDR3 sequence: CSVPTSGGWETQYF. The CDR3 bases are TGCAGCGTCCCGACTAGCGGGGGTTGGGAGACCCAGTACTTC. This rearrangement joins TRBV29-1 to TRBJ2-5; 12 positions agree with TRBD2. CDR3 length: 14 amino acids. The trim removed 6 bases at V and 5 bases at J, leaving 7 bases unmatched. Germline V gene lookup returns CDR1 SQVTM and CDR2 ANQGSEA.